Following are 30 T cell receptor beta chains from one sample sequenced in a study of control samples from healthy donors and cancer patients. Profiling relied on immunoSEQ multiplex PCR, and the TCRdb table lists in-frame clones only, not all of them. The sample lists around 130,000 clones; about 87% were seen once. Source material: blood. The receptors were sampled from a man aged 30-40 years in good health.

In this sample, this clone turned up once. DNA of the CDR3: TGCGCCAGCAGCTTGCCCCTACCCGCCCCAGAGACCCAGTACTTC. Translated: CASSLPLPAPETQYF. V and J are TRBV5-1 and TRBJ2-5; unclear D gene. Germline CDR1 and CDR2: SGHRS and YFSETQ. This CDR3 spans 15 amino acids. V shed 1 base and J shed 4 bases, with 14 bases lying between them.

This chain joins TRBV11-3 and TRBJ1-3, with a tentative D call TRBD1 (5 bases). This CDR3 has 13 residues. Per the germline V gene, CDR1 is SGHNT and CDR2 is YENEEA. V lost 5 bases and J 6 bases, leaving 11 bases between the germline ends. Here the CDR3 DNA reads TGTGCCAGCAGCGCAGGGACGGCAAACACCATATATTTT. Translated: CASSAGTANTIYF.

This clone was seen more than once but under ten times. Here the CDR3 reads CASSFTGGSNEKLFF. The CDR3, as DNA: TGCGCCAGCAGCTTTACAGGGGGATCTAATGAAAAACTGTTTTTT. This chain joins TRBV5-1 and TRBJ1-4; 8 bases align to TRBD1. The V gene's germline CDR1 is SGHRS and CDR2 YFSETQ. The CDR3 is made up of 15 amino acids. Germline trimming cut 2 bases from V and 3 bases from J; bases unmatched to any gene: 3.

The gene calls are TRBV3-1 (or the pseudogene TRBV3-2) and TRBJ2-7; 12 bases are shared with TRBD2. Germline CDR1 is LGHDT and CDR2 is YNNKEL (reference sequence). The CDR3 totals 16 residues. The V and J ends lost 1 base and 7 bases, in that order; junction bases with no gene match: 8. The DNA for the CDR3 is TGTGCCAGCAGCCAAGGACTAGCGGGGGCCCTCAGAGAGCAGTACGTC. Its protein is CASSQGLAGALREQYV.

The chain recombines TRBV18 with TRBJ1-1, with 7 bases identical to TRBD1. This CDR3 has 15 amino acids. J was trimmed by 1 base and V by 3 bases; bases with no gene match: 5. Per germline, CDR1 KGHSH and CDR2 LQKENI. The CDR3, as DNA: TGTGCCAGCTCACCGATGACAGGGAGGAACACTGAAGCTTTCTTT. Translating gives CASSPMTGRNTEAFF.

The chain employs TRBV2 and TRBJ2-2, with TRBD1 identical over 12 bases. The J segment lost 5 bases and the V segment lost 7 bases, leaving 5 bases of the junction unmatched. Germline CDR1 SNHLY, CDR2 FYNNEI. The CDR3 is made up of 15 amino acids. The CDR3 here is CASTGGQGATGELFF. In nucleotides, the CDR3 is TGTGCCAGCACTGGGGGACAGGGGGCTACCGGGGAGCTGTTTTTT.

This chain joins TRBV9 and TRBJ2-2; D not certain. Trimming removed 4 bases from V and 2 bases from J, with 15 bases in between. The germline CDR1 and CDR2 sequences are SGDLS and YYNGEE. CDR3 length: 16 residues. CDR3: CASSRMGIANTGELFF. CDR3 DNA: TGTGCCAGCAGCCGTATGGGGATAGCAAACACCGGGGAGCTGTTTTTT.

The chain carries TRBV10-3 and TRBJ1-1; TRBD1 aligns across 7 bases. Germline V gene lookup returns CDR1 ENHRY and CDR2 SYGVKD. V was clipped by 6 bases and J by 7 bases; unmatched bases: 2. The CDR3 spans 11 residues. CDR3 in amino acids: CAISHRGEAFF. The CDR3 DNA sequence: TGTGCCATCAGCCACAGGGGTGAAGCTTTCTTT.

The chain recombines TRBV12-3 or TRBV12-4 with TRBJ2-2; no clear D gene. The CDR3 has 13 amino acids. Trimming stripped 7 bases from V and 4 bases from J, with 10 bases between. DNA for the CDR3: TGTGCCAGCACCCTGGTCCTCACCGGGGAGCTGTTTTTT. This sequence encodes CASTLVLTGELFF.

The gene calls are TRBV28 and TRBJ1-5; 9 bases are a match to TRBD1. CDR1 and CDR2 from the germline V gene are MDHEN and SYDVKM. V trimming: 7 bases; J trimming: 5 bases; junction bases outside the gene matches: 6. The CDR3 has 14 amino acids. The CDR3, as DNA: TGTGCCAGCACGGAACAGGGGGCCTATCAGCCCCAGCATTTT. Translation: CASTEQGAYQPQHF.

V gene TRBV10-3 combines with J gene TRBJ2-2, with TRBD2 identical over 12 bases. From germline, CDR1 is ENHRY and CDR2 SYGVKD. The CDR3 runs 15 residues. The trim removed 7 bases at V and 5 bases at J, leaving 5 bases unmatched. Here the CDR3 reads CAITAGTSGTGELFF. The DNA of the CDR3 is TGTGCCATCACCGCAGGGACTAGCGGGACCGGGGAGCTGTTTTTT.

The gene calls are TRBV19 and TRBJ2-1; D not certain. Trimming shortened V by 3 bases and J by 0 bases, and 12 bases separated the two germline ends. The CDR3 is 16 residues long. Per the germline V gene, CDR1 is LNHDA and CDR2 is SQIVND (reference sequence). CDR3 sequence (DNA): TGTGCCAGTAGTATTCAAAACAGCATCTCCTACAATGAGCAGTTCTTC. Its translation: CASSIQNSISYNEQFF.

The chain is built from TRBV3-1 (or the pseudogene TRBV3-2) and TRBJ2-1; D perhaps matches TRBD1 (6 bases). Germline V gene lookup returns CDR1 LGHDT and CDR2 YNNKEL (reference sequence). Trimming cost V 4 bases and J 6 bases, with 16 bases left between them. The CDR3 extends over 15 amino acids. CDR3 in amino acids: CASSPSHRVANEQFF. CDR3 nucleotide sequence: TGTGCCAGCAGCCCCAGCCACAGGGTGGCCAATGAGCAGTTCTTC.

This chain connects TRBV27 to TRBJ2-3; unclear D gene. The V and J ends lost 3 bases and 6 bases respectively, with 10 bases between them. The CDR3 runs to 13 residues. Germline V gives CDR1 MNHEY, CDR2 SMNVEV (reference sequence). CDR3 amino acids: CASSLRSADTQYF. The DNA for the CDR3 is TGTGCCAGCAGTTTGAGATCGGCGGATACGCAGTATTTT.

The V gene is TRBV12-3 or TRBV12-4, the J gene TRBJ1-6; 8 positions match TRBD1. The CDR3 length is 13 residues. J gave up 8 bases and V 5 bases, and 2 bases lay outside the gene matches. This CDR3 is CASSPTGDSPLHF. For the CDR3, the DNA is TGTGCCAGCAGTCCGACAGGGGATTCACCCCTCCACTTT.

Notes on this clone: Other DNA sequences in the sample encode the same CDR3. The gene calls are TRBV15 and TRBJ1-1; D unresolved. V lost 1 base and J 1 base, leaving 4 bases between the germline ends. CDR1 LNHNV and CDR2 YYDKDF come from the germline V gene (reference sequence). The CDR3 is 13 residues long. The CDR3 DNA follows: TGTGCCACCAGCAGAGGCGCGAACACTGAAGCTTTCTTT. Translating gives CATSRGANTEAFF.

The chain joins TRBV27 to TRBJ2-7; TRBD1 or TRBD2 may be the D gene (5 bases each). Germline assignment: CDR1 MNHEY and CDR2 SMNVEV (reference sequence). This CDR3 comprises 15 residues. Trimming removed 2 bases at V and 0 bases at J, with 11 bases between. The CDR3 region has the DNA TGTGCCAGCAGTTTAGTGGGGGAAGACTCCTACGAGCAGTACTTC. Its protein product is CASSLVGEDSYEQYF.

In DNA, the CDR3 is TGTGCCAGCAGCCTTGGACAGGGGACCTATGGCTACACCTTC. It codes for CASSLGQGTYGYTF. This rearrangement joins TRBV3-1 (or the pseudogene TRBV3-2) to TRBJ1-2, with 9 positions matching TRBD1. The CDR3 totals 14 residues. From germline, CDR1 is LGHDT and CDR2 YNNKEL (reference sequence). The junction had 4 bases not matched to a gene; V was cut back by 4 bases and J by 4 bases.

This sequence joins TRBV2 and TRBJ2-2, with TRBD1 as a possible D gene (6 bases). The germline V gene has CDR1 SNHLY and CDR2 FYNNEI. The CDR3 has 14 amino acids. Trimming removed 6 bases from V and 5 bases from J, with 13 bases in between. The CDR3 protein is CASSQGQVTGELFF. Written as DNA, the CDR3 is TGTGCCAGCAGCCAGGGGCAGGTAACCGGGGAGCTGTTTTTT.

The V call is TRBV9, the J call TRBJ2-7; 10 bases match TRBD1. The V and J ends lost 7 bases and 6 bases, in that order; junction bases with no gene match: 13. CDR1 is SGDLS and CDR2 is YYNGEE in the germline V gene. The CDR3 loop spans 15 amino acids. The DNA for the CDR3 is TGTGCCAGCTCTCCTGGCCCCGGGACAGGGGTCGAGCAGTACTTC. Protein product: CASSPGPGTGVEQYF.

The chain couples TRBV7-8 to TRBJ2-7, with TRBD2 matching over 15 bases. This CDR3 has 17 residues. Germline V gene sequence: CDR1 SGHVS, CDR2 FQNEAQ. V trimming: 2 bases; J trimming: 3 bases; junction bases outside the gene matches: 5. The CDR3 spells CASSLSGLAGGFYEQYV. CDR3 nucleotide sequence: TGTGCCAGCAGCTTATCGGGACTAGCGGGGGGATTCTACGAGCAGTACGTC.

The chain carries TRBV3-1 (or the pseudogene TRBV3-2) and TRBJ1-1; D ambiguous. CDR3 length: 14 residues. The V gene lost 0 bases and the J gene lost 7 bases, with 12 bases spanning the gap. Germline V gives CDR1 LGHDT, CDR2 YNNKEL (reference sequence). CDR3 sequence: CASSQDSSIGEAFF. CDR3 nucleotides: TGTGCCAGCAGCCAAGACAGCAGCATTGGTGAAGCTTTCTTT.

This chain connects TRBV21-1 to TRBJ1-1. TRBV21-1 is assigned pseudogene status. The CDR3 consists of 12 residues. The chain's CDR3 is CASSKGFPEAFF. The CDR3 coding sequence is TGTGCCAGCAGCAAAGGGTTCCCTGAAGCTTTCTTT.

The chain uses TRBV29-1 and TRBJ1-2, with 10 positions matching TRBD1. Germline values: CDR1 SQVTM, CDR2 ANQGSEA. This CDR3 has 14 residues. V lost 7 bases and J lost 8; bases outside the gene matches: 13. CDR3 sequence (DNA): TGCAGCGCCGCACCTGACAGGGGGCAGGGAGGCTACACCTTC. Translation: CSAAPDRGQGGYTF. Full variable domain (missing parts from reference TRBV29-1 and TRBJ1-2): SAVISQKPSRDICQRGTSLTIQCQVDSQVTMMFWYRQQPGQSLTLIATANQGSEATYESGFVIDKFPISRPNLTFSTLTVSNMSPEDSSIYLCSAAPDRGQGGYTFGSGTRLTVV.

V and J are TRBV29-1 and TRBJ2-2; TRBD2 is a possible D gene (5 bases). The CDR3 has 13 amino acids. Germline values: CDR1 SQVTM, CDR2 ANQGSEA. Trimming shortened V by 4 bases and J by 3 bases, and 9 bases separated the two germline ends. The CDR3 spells CSVAEVYTGELFF. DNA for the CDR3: TGCAGCGTTGCGGAGGTCTACACCGGGGAGCTGTTTTTT.

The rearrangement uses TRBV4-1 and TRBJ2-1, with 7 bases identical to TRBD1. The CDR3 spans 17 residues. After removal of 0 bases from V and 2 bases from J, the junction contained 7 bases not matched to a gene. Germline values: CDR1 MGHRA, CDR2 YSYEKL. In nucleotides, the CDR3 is TGCGCCAGCAGCCAAGACCCCAGGACAGGACCCTACAATGAGCAGTTCTTC. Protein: CASSQDPRTGPYNEQFF.

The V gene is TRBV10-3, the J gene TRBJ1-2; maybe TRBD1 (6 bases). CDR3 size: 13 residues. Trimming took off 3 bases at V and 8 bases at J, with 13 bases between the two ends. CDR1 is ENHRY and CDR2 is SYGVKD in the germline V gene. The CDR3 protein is CAISDGDKYGYTF. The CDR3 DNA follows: TGTGCCATCAGTGACGGGGACAAATACGGCTACACCTTC.

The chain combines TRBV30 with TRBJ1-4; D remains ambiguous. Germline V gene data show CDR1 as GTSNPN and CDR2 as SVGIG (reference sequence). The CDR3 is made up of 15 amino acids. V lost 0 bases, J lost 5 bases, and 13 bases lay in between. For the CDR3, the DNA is TGTGCCTGGAGTGTACAAGGGTTGGGCAATGAAAAACTGTTTTTT. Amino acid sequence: CAWSVQGLGNEKLFF.

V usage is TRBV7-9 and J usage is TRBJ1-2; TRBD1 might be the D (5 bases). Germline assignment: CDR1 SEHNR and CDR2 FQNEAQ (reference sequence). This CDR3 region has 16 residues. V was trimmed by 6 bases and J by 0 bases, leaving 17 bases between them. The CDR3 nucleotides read TGTGCCAGCAGTTTAATCATACAGGTAGCTAACTATGGCTACACCTTC. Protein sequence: CASSLIIQVANYGYTF.

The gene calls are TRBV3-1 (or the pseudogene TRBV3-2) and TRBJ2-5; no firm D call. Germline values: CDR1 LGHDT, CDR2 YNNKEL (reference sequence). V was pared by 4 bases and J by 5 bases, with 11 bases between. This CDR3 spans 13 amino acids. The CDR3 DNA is TGTGCCAGCAGCCCGACTCAGACGGAGACCCAGTACTTC. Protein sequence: CASSPTQTETQYF.